The present entry profiles one T cell receptor (beta chain) with its context. TCRdb reprocessed the 5' RACE reads; each CDR3 protein has one entry and no DNA is given. The sample totals roughly 200,000 distinct CDR3 sequences. This sample was included in a study of monozygotic twins with inflammatory bowel disease. The CDR3 is 15 amino acids. Germline V gene data show CDR1 as MNHNS and CDR2 as SASEGT. The clonotype was recovered from a human donor with ulcerative colitis or Crohn's disease, or a healthy co-twin of an affected twin (not recorded which). Material for sequencing was blood. The chain uses TRBV6-1 and TRBJ2-1; the TCRdb D gene call, TRBD2, has no DNA to confirm it. The CDR3 protein is CASSSSGGYYNEQFF.